The source of this T cell receptor (beta chain) is a study of T-cell memory formation after mild COVID-19. About the research overall: Among the donors, TCR clusters were largely specific to each donor.

This clonotype was counted many times. The antigen remains unidentified. This CDR3 contains 11 residues. Germline values: CDR1 MNHNY, CDR2 SVGAGI (reference sequence). Trimming pared 5 bases from V and 14 bases from J, leaving 10 bases between. Each CDR3 protein gets one entry after TCRdb re-called the 5' RACE reads with MiXCR. The sample carries tens of thousands of distinct CDR3 sequences, approximately 12% recorded once. Findings and caveats of the study: The main location of contracting CD4+ clones was CM and EM, and that of contracting CD8+ clones was EMRA.

Sequencing was carried out using PBMCs or a T cell subset sorted from them (not recorded which). This clonotype was sampled from a man younger than 35 who had mild COVID-19 (a few samples of this study predate the infection). Cell type and time point are not known. The V call is TRBV6-6, the J call TRBJ1-6; possibly TRBD1 for D (5 bases). CDR3 sequence: CASSPTGTLHF. Written as DNA, the CDR3 is TGTGCCAGCAGTCCAACAGGTACCCTCCACTTT.